The 21 T cell receptor beta chains presented below share a single source sample, sequenced in a study of blood T cell repertoires in COVID-19. TCRdb's table, derived via immunoSEQ multiplex PCR, lists solely in-frame clones and lacks some. The sample lists fewer than 60,000 clones; approximately 79% were seen once. Input material: peripheral blood. These receptors came from a man between 65 and 80 years old with acute or convalescent COVID-19.

This chain joins TRBV21-1 and TRBJ2-7; the DNA was not used to check the table's D call, TRBD2. TRBV21-1 is flagged as a pseudogene. CDR3 length: 15 amino acids. In DNA, the CDR3 is TGTGCCAGCAGCAAAGTCCGGCGGGGGGTGTACGAGCAGTACTTC. Translating it yields CASSKVRRGVYEQYF.

The chain combines TRBV18 with TRBJ1-5, with no clear D. From germline, CDR1 is KGHSH and CDR2 LQKENI. Trimming cost V 3 bases and J 0 bases, with 9 bases left between them. This CDR3 contains 15 residues. CDR3 amino acids: CASSPGRASNQPQHF. In DNA, the CDR3 is TGTGCCAGCTCACCGGGGAGGGCTAGCAATCAGCCCCAGCATTTT. Full variable domain (remainder filled in from reference TRBV18 and TRBJ1-5): NAGVMQNPRHLVRRRGQEARLRCSPMKGHSHVYWYRQLPEEGLKFMVYLQKENIIDESGMPKERFSAEFPKEGPSILRIQQVVRGDSAAYFCASSPGRASNQPQHFGDGTRLSIL.

This clone was recorded a few times. This chain joins TRBV7-2 and TRBJ2-5; D perhaps matches TRBD1 (5 bases). V was pared by 5 bases and J by 2 bases, with 15 bases between. The CDR3 runs to 15 residues. The germline V gene encodes CDR1 SGHTA and CDR2 FQGNSA. The CDR3 bases are TGTGCCAGCAGCACGCTAAGGACAAGACAAGAGACCCAGTACTTC. Its protein is CASSTLRTRQETQYF.

The V call is TRBV4-1, the J call TRBJ1-5, with 7 nucleotides matching TRBD1. Trimming cost V 3 bases and J 0 bases; bases outside gene matches: 11. From germline, CDR1 is MGHRA and CDR2 YSYEKL. This CDR3 region has 18 residues. The CDR3 region is CASSHPGGRDSSNQPQHF. CDR3 nucleotide sequence: TGCGCCAGCAGCCACCCTGGGGGCCGGGACAGTAGCAATCAGCCCCAGCATTTT.

This chain links TRBV28 with TRBJ2-7, with 10 nucleotides matching TRBD1. With 6 bases clipped from V and 3 bases from J, the junction kept 8 bases outside the gene matches. The CDR3 loop spans 15 amino acids. Per the germline V gene, CDR1 is MDHEN and CDR2 is SYDVKM. CDR3 DNA sequence: TGTGCCAGCAGCCCTAGACAGGGGGCGCGCTACGAGCAGTACTTC. It translates to CASSPRQGARYEQYF.

The chain combines TRBV7-2 with TRBJ2-6; 10 nucleotides align to TRBD2. V shed 1 base and J 1 base; nucleotides not matched to a gene: 1. The germline V gene encodes CDR1 SGHTA and CDR2 FQGNSA. CDR3 length: 17 amino acids. The CDR3 loop reads CASSLEAGGSGANVLTF. The CDR3 bases are TGTGCCAGCAGCTTAGAAGCGGGAGGGTCTGGGGCCAACGTCCTGACTTTC.

This clone turned up a few times. The chain is built from TRBV5-8 and TRBJ1-2; tentatively, D is TRBD1 (6 bases). V dropped 4 bases and J dropped 8 bases, with 27 bases sitting between them. The CDR3 runs 17 residues. Per germline, CDR1 SGHTS and CDR2 YDEGEE. The CDR3 is CASSPHAGGVPLGGYTF. The CDR3 DNA sequence: TGTGCCAGCAGCCCCCACGCGGGGGGCGTACCCCTCGGCGGCTACACCTTC.

The V and J genes are TRBV11-1 and TRBJ2-1; D is perhaps TRBD1 (6 bases). Trimming took 0 bases from V and 12 from J, leaving 15 bases between them. There are 14 residues in the CDR3. Germline V gene lookup returns CDR1 SGHAT and CDR2 FQDESV (reference sequence). CDR3 in amino acids: CASSLAGAPSGQFF. CDR3 nucleotides: TGTGCCAGCAGCTTAGCGGGGGCCCCAAGCGGGCAGTTCTTC.

Notes on this clone: An end of the junction differs from the germline gene, which may be a read error. V usage is TRBV4-1 and J usage is TRBJ2-7; TRBD2 matches 11 bases. Germline CDR1 and CDR2: MGHRA and YSYEKL. CDR3 size: 11 residues. DNA for the CDR3: TGCGCCAGCAGCCCGGGACTAGCGGAAAACTTC. Its protein product is CASSPGLAENF.

The chain recombines TRBV12-3 or TRBV12-4 with TRBJ1-2; D is perhaps TRBD1 (5 bases). This CDR3 contains 12 residues. V was pared by 7 bases and J by 7 bases, with 13 bases between. In nucleotides, the CDR3 is TGTGCCAGCACTACAAGGGGCGTTGGCTACACCTTC. It yields the protein CASTTRGVGYTF.

The rearrangement joins TRBV28 to TRBJ2-3, with a possible D match to TRBD1 (7 bases). CDR3 size: 13 residues. Trimming left V 4 bases short and J 6 bases short, with 11 bases between. Germline loops: CDR1 MDHEN, CDR2 SYDVKM. The CDR3, as DNA: TGTGCCAGCAGTTCAGGGGGGAGGGATACGCAGTATTTT. Its translation is CASSSGGRDTQYF.

The rearrangement joins TRBV28 to TRBJ2-3, with D tentatively TRBD2 (5 bases). The V end lost 5 bases, the J end lost 1 base, and 13 bases lay between the germline ends. Germline V gene data show CDR1 as MDHEN and CDR2 as SYDVKM. The CDR3 runs to 15 residues. The CDR3 reads CASSTPLGGTDTQYF. CDR3 DNA sequence: TGTGCCAGCAGTACTCCACTCGGGGGCACAGATACGCAGTATTTT.

The CDR3 DNA reads as TGCGCCAGCAGCTGGGGCCCTATACAAGAGACCCAGTACTTC. Translation gives CASSWGPIQETQYF. The chain carries TRBV5-1 and TRBJ2-5; D is perhaps TRBD1 (5 bases). Germline values: CDR1 SGHRS, CDR2 YFSETQ. This CDR3 contains 14 residues. V shed 3 bases and J shed 2 bases, with 11 bases lying between them. The whole variable domain, remainder taken from reference TRBV5-1 and TRBJ2-5, is KAGVTQTPRYLIKTRGQQVTLSCSPISGHRSVSWYQQTPGQGLQFLFEYFSETQRNKGNFPGRFSGRQFSNSRSEMNVSTLELGDSALYLCASSWGPIQETQYFGPGTRLLVL.

The chain has TRBV15 and TRBJ2-4, with 8 bases matching TRBD2. Per germline, CDR1 LNHNV and CDR2 YYDKDF (reference sequence). The V and J ends lost 5 bases and 1 base, in that order; junction bases with no gene match: 13. The CDR3 loop spans 18 amino acids. In DNA, the CDR3 is TGTGCCACCAGCCCAGTACCGGGACTAGTAGGGGCCAAAAACATTCAGTACTTC. It codes for CATSPVPGLVGAKNIQYF.

J is TRBJ2-3 and V is TRBV6-5, with 7 bases matching TRBD1. The germline gives CDR1 MNHEY, CDR2 SVGAGI. V shed 6 bases and J 5 bases; nucleotides not matched to a gene: 8. This CDR3 has 14 residues. The CDR3 region is CASSTDRELDTQYF. CDR3 nucleotide sequence: TGTGCCAGCAGCACTGACAGGGAGTTAGATACGCAGTATTTT.

The chain recombines TRBV2 with TRBJ2-5, with D perhaps matching TRBD2 (6 bases). CDR1 is SNHLY and CDR2 is FYNNEI in the germline V gene. The CDR3 has 12 amino acids. V lost 6 bases and J lost 5, with 10 bases in between. The CDR3 DNA sequence: TGTGCCAGCAGGCGGGGAAGGGAGACCCAGTACTTC. Translating it yields CASRRGRETQYF.

This clone was seen only a few times. The chain uses TRBV7-2 and TRBJ2-5; a possible D gene is TRBD2 (6 bases). This CDR3 contains 14 residues. The germline CDR1 and CDR2 sequences are SGHTA and FQGNSA. Trimming stripped 5 bases from V and 5 bases from J, with 15 bases between. This chain's CDR3 is CASSLVAGRETQYF. The CDR3 region has the DNA TGTGCCAGCAGCCTAGTGGCGGGACGGGAGACCCAGTACTTC.

As concerns this clone: One junction end disagrees with the germline gene, perhaps due to a read error. The chain has TRBV3-1 (or the pseudogene TRBV3-2) and TRBJ1-6; D may be TRBD1 (6 bases). CDR1 is LGHDT and CDR2 is YNNKEL in the germline V gene (reference sequence). The CDR3 covers 12 residues. CDR3 residues: CASSRGNGQKQF. DNA of the CDR3: TGTGCCAGCAGCCGAGGGAACGGACAGAAACAGTTT.

Only a few counts were recorded for this clone. The genes are TRBV4-3 and TRBJ2-7; TRBD2 matches at 10 bases. After removal of 1 base from V and 4 bases from J, the junction contained 4 bases not matched to a gene. Germline assignment: CDR1 LGHNA and CDR2 YSLEER. This CDR3 has 15 residues. The CDR3, as DNA: TGCGCCAGCAGCCAAGTCACTAGCGGGAAATACGAGCAGTACTTC. It codes for CASSQVTSGKYEQYF.

V and J are TRBV7-2 and TRBJ1-1; the D gene is possibly TRBD1 (5 bases). Germline V gene sequence: CDR1 SGHTA, CDR2 FQGNSA. V dropped 1 base and J dropped 4 bases, with 13 bases sitting between them. The CDR3 loop spans 15 amino acids. The CDR3 region has the DNA TGTGCCAGCAGCTTAGGGGAGGGGATGGGCACTGAAGCTTTCTTT. Translation gives CASSLGEGMGTEAFF.

The rearrangement joins TRBV5-6 to TRBJ1-5; the match to TRBD1 covers 8 bases. Germline CDR1 SGHDT, CDR2 YYEEEE. The CDR3 spans 15 residues. J lost 3 bases, V lost 3 bases, and 5 bases had no gene match. The CDR3 DNA follows: TGTGCCAGCAGCTGGGGGACAGGCTACAATCAGCCCCAGCATTTT. Protein: CASSWGTGYNQPQHF.